This T cell receptor (beta chain) was observed in a study of CD8+CD57+ T cells in acquired aplastic anemia (dated by TCRdb to about 2018). Regarding the research as a whole: A mean of 3.2 ug of DNA, ranging from about 0.2 to 27.4 ug, was extracted from sorted CD4+ and CD8+ cells. A CD8+CD57+ expansion meant a frequency higher than the mean frequency seen in healthy subjects. Broader findings and caveats from the paper: Between patients and healthy controls, no significant difference in CD8+ Simpson's diversity was found (P=0.060). Roughly 30 CD8+ CDR3 sequences were shared between patients and controls but appeared highly expressed in patients and within their immunodominant clones.

TCR beta VDJ combination and CDR3 sequence profiling used genomic DNA as the template. An Illumina HiSeq 2000 was used for TCR repertoire sequencing. As for the authors' bioinformatics: Repertoires were assessed using TRBV/TRBJ rearrangement plots, CDR3 size and DJ length profiles, and Simpson's diversity index. The immunodominant clone was defined as the most abundant DNA sequence in deep sequencing data. CDR3 amino acid sequences were screened for sharing across subjects and were compared with published repertoires and the VDJdb database. The public sequencing data were trimmed at Q25 with fastp and processed into clonotypes with MiXCR by TCRdb, which kept only in-frame beta chains. Duplicate CDR3 protein sequences are folded into a single record with the most common DNA and genes. These V and J calls are TCRdb output, not the study's own analysis. This sample gives under 350,000 distinct CDR3 sequences in total; roughly 61% of them show up just once. The ten largest make up around 1.3% of the sample.

Flow cytometry had shown CD8+CD57+ cell expansion in the patients selected for sequencing. Severe acquired aplastic anemia was diagnosed in all patients according to International Study of Aplastic Anemia and Agranulocytosis and Camitta criteria. No therapy had been received by the patients at the time of blood sampling. In the study, sorted CD4+ and CD8+ blood T cells from patients with severe aplastic anemia and from healthy subjects underwent deep sequencing of TCR repertoires. In the USA, patient enrollment took place under clinicaltrials.gov protocols 00001620, 01623167, 00001397, 00071045, 00081523 and 00961064. Ficoll-Paque density gradient centrifugation was used to isolate peripheral blood mononuclear cells. CD4+ and CD8+ T cells were sorted by FACS or magnetic beads before DNA extraction. After removal of 7 bases from V and 2 bases from J, the junction retains 5 bases not matched to a gene. The CDR3 starts with the cysteine, ends with the phenylalanine, and has 15 residues. The DNA shown is the 45-base CDR3, in frame from base 1. CDR1 and CDR2 are drawn from the germline V gene (reference sequence): LNHDA, SQIVND.

Many counts were recorded for this clonotype. The antigen this receptor binds is unknown. Qualities for individual bases were not recorded, and no much larger clone is one base off. Sequencing input: sorted CD4+, CD8+, or CD8+CD57+ T cells (not recorded which) from PBMCs. This TCR was recovered from a human donor with aplastic anemia. The chain employs TRBV19 and TRBJ2-1, with TRBD2 identical over 10 junction bases. The DNA is as follows: TGTGCCAGTACCGTTAGCGGGGGGCCCTACAATGAGCAGTTCTTC. Its protein is CASTVSGGPYNEQFF.